Listed here is a single T cell receptor (beta chain). Its antigen is as yet unknown. The sample originates from a study of T cell repertoires in cytomegalovirus infection. For the study at large: Matching HLA type, along with CMV infection, was indicated by public TCR beta signatures.

The CDR3 consists of 16 residues. Trimming cost V 3 bases and J 7 bases; bases outside gene matches: 11. The study, taken as a whole, reports: Identification of carriers of CMV plus the relevant HLA was performed using cumulative public TCR beta family frequency. Ex vivo responses were dominated by HLA-C-restricted CMV-specific TCR beta clonotypes.

In TCRdb, the reads were re-called with MiXCR into one record per CDR3 protein. Of 650,000 to 900,000 distinct CDR3 sequences in the sample, almost 30% are singletons; the top ten hold under 15%. This TCR came from a human donor in good health (CMV status not recorded). Some clones in this sample may be carry-over from other donors' samples. The chain recombines TRBV12-3 or TRBV12-4 with TRBJ2-1; 8 nucleotides align to TRBD2. The sequenced sample was cultured CD8+ T cells from PBMCs, obtained from culture after CMV antigen stimulation. The CDR3 is CASSLAGGLTLNEQFF. CDR3 DNA sequence: TGTGCCAGCAGTTTGGCGGGGGGACTAACCTTGAATGAGCAGTTCTTC.